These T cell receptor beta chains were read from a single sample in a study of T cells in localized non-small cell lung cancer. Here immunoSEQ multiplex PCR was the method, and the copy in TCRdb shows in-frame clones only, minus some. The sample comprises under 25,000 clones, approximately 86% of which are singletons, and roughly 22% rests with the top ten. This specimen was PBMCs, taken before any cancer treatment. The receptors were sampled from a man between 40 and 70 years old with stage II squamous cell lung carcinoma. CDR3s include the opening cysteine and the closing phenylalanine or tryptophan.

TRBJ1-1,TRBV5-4,CASSLQGANTEAFF
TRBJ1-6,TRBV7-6,CASSLARRRGSPLHF
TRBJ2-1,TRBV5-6,CASRPGTGGEQFF
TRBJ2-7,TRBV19,CASSTYGLHLISEQYF
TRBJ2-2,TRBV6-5,CASKRGDTGELFF
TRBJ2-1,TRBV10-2,CASSSSGTSGGNEQFF
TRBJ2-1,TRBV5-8,CASSQDGTSGSNEQFF
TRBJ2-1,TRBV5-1,CASSSHTGGDEQFF
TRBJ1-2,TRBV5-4,CASSSPDRGTGYGYTF
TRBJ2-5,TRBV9,CASSAGLGETQYF
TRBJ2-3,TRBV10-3,CAISLRTESTDTQYF
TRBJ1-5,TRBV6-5,CASSQGQGDQPQHF
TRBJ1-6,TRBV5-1,CASSLAIPEGTFQPPLHF
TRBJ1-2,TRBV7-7,CASSLDNPGGYTF
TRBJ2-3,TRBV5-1,CASSSQPTRGDTQYF
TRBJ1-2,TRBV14,CASSPNTYGYTF
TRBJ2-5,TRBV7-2,CASRSRVGETQYF
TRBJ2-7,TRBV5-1,CASSFGLAYEQYF
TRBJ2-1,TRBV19,CASSEAGLTYNEQFF
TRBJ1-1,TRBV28,CASSPIDRASEAFF
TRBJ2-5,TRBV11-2,CASSFGSQETQYF
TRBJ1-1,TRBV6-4,CASSAVPGAATEAFF
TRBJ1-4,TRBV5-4,CASSRDRGGEKLFF
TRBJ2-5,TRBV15,CATSTGAEVATQYF
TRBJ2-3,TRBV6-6,CASSYASGSSDTQYF
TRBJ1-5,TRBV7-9,CASSTRGGAVSQPQHF
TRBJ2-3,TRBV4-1,CASSQETRFGDTQYF
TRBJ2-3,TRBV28,CASSPGTDPTDTQYF